These 18 T cell receptor beta chains were sequenced from one sample in a study of T cell changes during pregnancy in multiple sclerosis. Sequenced by immunoSEQ multiplex PCR; TCRdb stores in-frame clones only, minus some. Seen here are about 43,000 clones, about 90% observed once, and the top ten hold about 4.7%. The sequencing used peripheral blood, collected in the second trimester of pregnancy. Every receptor here comes from a female donor in good health, enrolled as a control in a pregnancy study.

CDR3 sequence reads: CATQGGLNTGELFF. CDR3 in DNA: TGTGCTACACAGGGGGGATTGAACACCGGGGAGCTGTTTTTT. The V call is TRBV5-4, the J call TRBJ2-2, with TRBD1 matching over 8 bases. Germline V gives CDR1 SGHNT, CDR2 YYREEE (reference sequence). There are 14 residues in the CDR3.

The J gene is TRBJ1-2, the V gene TRBV6-5; the D gene is possibly TRBD1 (6 bases). This CDR3 region has 14 residues. Germline CDR1 and CDR2: MNHEY and SVGAGI. Trimming cost V 5 bases and J 3 bases, with 13 bases left between them. CDR3 bases: TGTGCCAGCAGTCTAGCCGGACAGCACTATGGCTACACCTTC. Residues: CASSLAGQHYGYTF.

This chain connects TRBV30 to TRBJ2-2; TRBD2 might be the D (7 bases). The CDR3 is made up of 14 amino acids. Trimming cost V 8 bases and J 0 bases, with 13 bases left between them. Germline CDR1 GTSNPN, CDR2 SVGIG (reference sequence). The CDR3 coding sequence is TGTGCCCGGGGGGCGGGACCGAACACCGGGGAGCTGTTTTTT. It yields the protein CARGAGPNTGELFF.

This chain uses TRBV19 with TRBJ2-1; no clear D. V was trimmed by 8 bases and J by 3 bases, leaving 14 bases between them. CDR1 is LNHDA, CDR2 SQIVND, per germline (reference sequence). The CDR3 consists of 14 residues. The CDR3 DNA follows: TGTGCCAGTGGTGCGATGGGCAACTACAATGAGCAGTTCTTC. Its translation: CASGAMGNYNEQFF.

This clone was detected only once. V gene TRBV19 combines with J gene TRBJ1-2; a weak D match, TRBD1 (5 bases). The CDR3 has 13 residues. CDR1 LNHDA and CDR2 SQIVND come from the germline V gene (reference sequence). V was trimmed by 3 bases and J by 3 bases, leaving 8 bases between them. The CDR3 sequence: CASSIDRDYGYTF. The DNA of the CDR3 is TGTGCCAGTAGTATTGACAGAGACTATGGCTACACCTTC.

The chain recombines TRBV7-9 with TRBJ2-3; no reliable D call. The CDR3 has 11 amino acids. In germline, CDR1 is SEHNR, CDR2 FQNEAQ (reference sequence). Deletions cut 2 bases from V and 9 bases from J, with 6 bases between. The chain's CDR3 is CASSLLSTQYF. The CDR3 coding sequence is TGTGCCAGCAGCTTATTATCGACGCAGTATTTT.

This chain connects TRBV29-1 to TRBJ1-2; 8 bases line up with TRBD1. The V segment lost 3 bases and the J segment 2 bases; nucleotides outside the gene matches: 2. Per germline, CDR1 SQVTM and CDR2 ANQGSEA. This CDR3 region has 13 residues. Here the CDR3 DNA reads TGCAGCGTTGACAGGGGGCGAAACTATGGCTACACCTTC. Translating gives CSVDRGRNYGYTF.

The chain combines TRBV4-3 with TRBJ2-6, with TRBD1 matching over 9 bases. The ends lost 4 bases at V and 0 bases at J; junction bases unmatched: 10. There are 19 residues in the CDR3. Germline V CDR1 and CDR2: LGHNA, YSLEER. The CDR3 protein is CASSLAPPTGGSGANVLTF. The CDR3 DNA follows: TGCGCCAGCAGCCTCGCCCCCCCGACAGGGGGCTCTGGGGCCAACGTCCTGACTTTC.

V gene TRBV19 combines with J gene TRBJ2-7, with D uncertain. Germline V gives CDR1 LNHDA, CDR2 SQIVND (reference sequence). V shed 3 bases and J shed 2 bases, with 11 bases lying between them. The CDR3 spans 14 residues. This CDR3 reads CASSIGTGPYEQYF. The CDR3 bases are TGTGCCAGTAGTATCGGTACGGGTCCCTACGAGCAGTACTTC.

This clone was observed a single time. V and J are TRBV6-1 and TRBJ2-3; 12 nucleotides agree with TRBD2. CDR1 MNHNS and CDR2 SASEGT come from the germline V gene. V shed 2 bases, J shed 7 bases, and the junction held 7 bases outside the gene matches. CDR3 size: 16 residues. The CDR3 DNA reads TGTGCCAGCAGTGAAAGGACTAGCGGGAAGGTGAATACGCAGTATTTT. It codes for CASSERTSGKVNTQYF.

The J gene is TRBJ1-1, the V gene TRBV6-1; TRBD1 agrees at 8 bases. CDR1 is MNHNS and CDR2 is SASEGT in the germline V gene. V trimming: 5 bases; J trimming: 2 bases; junction bases outside the gene matches: 4. CDR3 length: 14 amino acids. CDR3 loop: CASSQDRVNTEAFF. CDR3 sequence (DNA): TGTGCCAGCAGTCAGGACAGGGTCAACACTGAAGCTTTCTTT.

The J gene is TRBJ1-3, the V gene TRBV19, with TRBD1 as a possible D gene (5 bases). V was clipped by 7 bases and J by 0 bases, with 16 bases between them. This CDR3 has 16 residues. Germline assignment: CDR1 LNHDA and CDR2 SQIVND (reference sequence). The CDR3 sequence: CASTRGGRSSGNTIYF. CDR3 DNA sequence: TGTGCCAGTACCCGCGGGGGACGGAGCTCTGGAAACACCATATATTTT.

CDR3 residues: CASMLGTANTEAFF. CDR3 in DNA: TGTGCCAGCATGCTTGGGACAGCGAACACTGAAGCTTTCTTT. The gene calls are TRBV7-9 and TRBJ1-1; 7 bases are shared with TRBD1. Trimming took 7 bases from V and 1 from J; bases not matched to a gene: 6. The CDR3 loop spans 14 amino acids. Germline V CDR1 and CDR2: SEHNR, FQNEAQ (reference sequence).

J is TRBJ2-1 and V is TRBV7-2; 12 bases align to TRBD1. V lost 5 bases to trimming and J lost 8 bases; unmatched junction nucleotides: 10. The CDR3 is 16 residues long. The germline V gene has CDR1 SGHTA and CDR2 FQGNSA. CDR3 DNA: TGTGCCAGCAGCCAAACCCGGGACAGGGGGCGATATGAGCAGTTCTTC. It yields the protein CASSQTRDRGRYEQFF.

This chain uses TRBV5-6 with TRBJ1-2; D not certain. Germline V gives CDR1 SGHDT, CDR2 YYEEEE. The V end lost 2 bases, the J end lost 8 bases, and 22 bases lay between the germline ends. The CDR3 loop spans 16 amino acids. The CDR3 spells CASSLGAAGRGGGYTF. As DNA, the CDR3 is TGTGCCAGCAGCTTAGGAGCCGCGGGCCGCGGTGGAGGCTACACCTTC.

This clone was recorded once. V usage is TRBV5-1 and J usage is TRBJ1-6; TRBD1 might be the D (5 bases). Trimming left V 4 bases short and J 9 bases short, with 11 bases between. This CDR3 is 13 amino acids long. Germline-derived CDR1 and CDR2 are SGHRS and YFSETQ. In nucleotides, the CDR3 is TGCGCCAGCAGCCCGGCTGGGGCTTCACCCCTCCACTTT. Translating it yields CASSPAGASPLHF.

The chain has TRBV6-6 and TRBJ2-7; 8 positions agree with TRBD2. J lost 2 bases, V lost 6 bases, and 9 bases had no gene match. Germline V gene lookup returns CDR1 MNHNY and CDR2 SVGAGI (reference sequence). The CDR3 covers 15 residues. CDR3: CASRVTSGAAYEQYF. CDR3 DNA sequence: TGTGCCAGCAGAGTTACTAGCGGTGCCGCCTACGAGCAGTACTTC.

CDR3 in DNA: TGCGCCAGCAGCAGGGGGCGAAATAAGGACGAGCAGTACTTC. Its translation is CASSRGRNKDEQYF. The rearrangement uses TRBV4-3 and TRBJ2-5, with 7 bases identical to TRBD1. Gene TRBJ2-7 matches the end of the DNA better, so the J call may be wrong. The CDR3 is 14 residues long. Germline-derived CDR1 and CDR2 are LGHNA and YSLEER.